This T cell receptor (beta chain) was obtained from a study of shared clonotypes between healthy human individuals. Several immunoSEQ plates received, in even portions, the genomic DNA of each subset. Per the study methods: ImmunoSEQ gave junction-only sequences without quality scores, so filtering differed. Profiled with immunoSEQ multiplex PCR; TCRdb holds only in-frame clones, not every one. The D gene and trimming were derived from the DNA, and the V and J assignments and clone size from that table. The data hold millions of clones, with over 85% observed a single time. The clonotype was recovered from a man between 18 and 29 years old in good health. The sample taken for sequencing was naive CD4+ T cells sorted from blood. Subset: CD45RA+ positively selected.

The CDR3 region is CASSLRGVAISYEQYF. CDR3 sequence (DNA): TGTGCCAGCAGCTTAAGGGGCGTAGCGATCTCCTACGAGCAGTACTTC. This chain joins TRBV11-2 and TRBJ2-7, with D possibly called TRBD1 or TRBD2 (5 bases each). CDR1 is SGHAT, CDR2 FQNNGV, per germline. The V end lost 2 bases, the J end lost 0 bases, and 14 bases lay between the germline ends. The CDR3 has 16 amino acids.